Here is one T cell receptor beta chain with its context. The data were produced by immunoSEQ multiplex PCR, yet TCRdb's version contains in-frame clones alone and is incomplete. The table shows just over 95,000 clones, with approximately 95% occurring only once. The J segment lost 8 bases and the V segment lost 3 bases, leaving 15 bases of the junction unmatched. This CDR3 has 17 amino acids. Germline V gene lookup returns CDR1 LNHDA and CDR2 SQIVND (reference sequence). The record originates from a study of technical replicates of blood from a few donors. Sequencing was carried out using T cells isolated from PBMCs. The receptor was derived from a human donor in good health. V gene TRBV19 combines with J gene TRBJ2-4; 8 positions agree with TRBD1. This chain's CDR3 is CASSMIQAGGLGDIQYF. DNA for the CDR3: TGTGCCAGTAGTATGATCCAGGCAGGGGGCTTAGGGGACATTCAGTACTTC.